Below, 16 T cell receptor beta chains from the same sample are listed, as sequenced in a study of CD8 T cells in Susac syndrome (dated by TCRdb to between 2017 and 2020). Library construction relied on the immunoSEQ multiplex PCR assay. RNA was extracted using the RNeasy kit, and about 0.45 to 1 microgram was reverse transcribed with random hexamers. TCRdb trimmed the raw reads at Q25, called clones with MiXCR and kept productive beta chains. Here each entry gathers all rows of one CDR3 protein and keeps the most common genes and DNA. The sample includes 200,000 to 250,000 distinct CDR3 sequences, with about 94% observed a single time. Clones ranked in the top ten supply 0.15% to 0.2% of the sample. What was sequenced was CD4+ T cells from PBMCs. All receptors come from a human donor with Susac syndrome.

The chain uses TRBV3-1 and TRBJ2-3; D gene ambiguous. This CDR3 has 15 amino acids. Trimming cost V 1 base and J 1 base, with 9 bases left between them. Germline CDR1 reads LGHDT; CDR2 reads YNNKEL (reference sequence). CDR3 sequence (DNA): TGTGCCAGCAGCCAAGGAGGCGAGCGCACAGATACGCAGTATTTT. Amino acid sequence: CASSQGGERTDTQYF.

V is TRBV2 and J is TRBJ2-3; unclear D gene. The germline gives CDR1 SNHLY, CDR2 FYNNEI. The CDR3 is made up of 14 amino acids. V lost 3 bases to trimming and J lost 3 bases, with 10 bases between them. The CDR3 here is CASSDNPSTDTQYF. CDR3 DNA sequence: TGTGCCAGCAGTGACAACCCCTCGACAGATACGCAGTATTTT.

This clonotype has a single count. This chain links TRBV20-1 with TRBJ2-7; D is possibly TRBD2 (5 bases). CDR3 length: 15 amino acids. Germline V gives CDR1 DFQATT, CDR2 SNEGSKA (reference sequence). Deletions cut 3 bases from V and 1 base from J, with 16 bases between. CDR3 loop: CSARLAHRGSYEQYF. The CDR3 coding sequence is TGCAGTGCTAGGCTAGCCCACCGGGGATCCTACGAGCAGTACTTC.

The CDR3 reads CASSLRDSYEQYF. CDR3 sequence (DNA): TGCGCCAGCAGCCTTAGAGACTCCTACGAGCAGTACTTC. The J gene is TRBJ2-7, the V gene TRBV4-3; D ambiguous. CDR3 size: 13 residues. V was trimmed by 4 bases and J by 0 bases, leaving 7 bases between them. CDR1 and CDR2 (germline): LGHNA, YSLEER.

The V and J genes are TRBV6-1 and TRBJ2-1; maybe TRBD2 (6 bases). V lost 7 bases to trimming and J lost 0 bases, with 19 bases between them. This CDR3 has 17 residues. The germline V gene encodes CDR1 MNHNS and CDR2 SASEGT. The CDR3: CASISGGGRGSYNEQFF. For the CDR3, the DNA is TGTGCCAGCATATCCGGGGGAGGCCGGGGCTCCTACAATGAGCAGTTCTTC.

The chain is built from TRBV20-1 and TRBJ2-7; weak D call: TRBD2 (5 bases). Germline CDR1 and CDR2: DFQATT and SNEGSKA (reference sequence). Trimming left V 3 bases short and J 5 bases short, with 8 bases between. The CDR3 length is 11 residues. The DNA for the CDR3 is TGCAGTGCTAGGGAGGACCACGAGCAGTACTTC. As protein: CSAREDHEQYF.

The gene calls are TRBV6-2 or TRBV6-3 and TRBJ2-4, with no clear D. Trimming took off 6 bases at V and 6 bases at J, with 9 bases between the two ends. The V gene's germline CDR1 is MNHEY and CDR2 SVGEGT. The CDR3 spans 12 residues. CDR3 bases: TGTGCCAGCAGCGACGACCGAAACATTCAGTACTTC. Amino acids: CASSDDRNIQYF.

This clonotype was counted only a few times. The chain combines TRBV18 with TRBJ1-6; no firm D call. V lost 2 bases to trimming and J lost 0 bases, with 5 bases between them. The CDR3 totals 15 residues. The germline gives CDR1 KGHSH, CDR2 LQKENI. CDR3 region: CASSPESSYNSPLHF. CDR3 coding DNA: TGTGCCAGCTCACCAGAGAGCTCCTATAATTCACCCCTCCACTTT.

The V and J genes are TRBV12-3 or TRBV12-4 and TRBJ2-5; 7 positions match TRBD2. Trimming at V came to 8 bases and at J to 0 bases, leaving 9 bases not matched to a gene. This CDR3 region has 15 residues. The CDR3 DNA reads TGTGCCAGCTCTCTAGGGACTACGTACCAAGAGACCCAGTACTTC. This codes for CASSLGTTYQETQYF.

The chain has TRBV20-1 and TRBJ2-7, with D perhaps TRBD1 (5 bases). Trimming stripped 2 bases from V and 0 bases from J, with 8 bases between. This CDR3 region has 13 residues. Germline values: CDR1 DFQATT, CDR2 SNEGSKA (reference sequence). CDR3 in amino acids: CSARPRASYEQYF. In DNA, the CDR3 is TGCAGTGCTAGACCCAGGGCCTCCTACGAGCAGTACTTC.

The CDR3 sequence is CASSPLGGGSTPIYEQYF. The CDR3 DNA sequence: TGTGCCAGCTCACCCCTGGGAGGGGGCTCAACACCTATATACGAGCAGTACTTC. This sequence joins TRBV18 and TRBJ2-7; perhaps D is TRBD1 or TRBD2 (7 bases each). There are 18 residues in the CDR3. V dropped 3 bases and J dropped 4 bases, with 25 bases sitting between them. Germline CDR1 is KGHSH and CDR2 is LQKENI.

This sequence joins TRBV3-1 and TRBJ1-6; perhaps TRBD1 as D (5 bases). The CDR3 is 20 amino acids. CDR1 and CDR2 from the germline V gene are LGHDT and YNNKEL (reference sequence). V was clipped by 4 bases and J by 0 bases, with 22 bases between them. CDR3 in DNA: TGTGCCAGCAGCCTTCTCATCATTCGGGACCGCAGCTCCTATAATTCACCCCTCCACTTT. It codes for CASSLLIIRDRSSYNSPLHF.

The chain has TRBV30 and TRBJ2-5; D gene uncertain. The CDR3 totals 13 residues. With 0 bases removed from V and 4 bases from J, the gap between germline ends came to 9 bases. The V gene's germline CDR1 is GTSNPN and CDR2 SVGIG (reference sequence). DNA of the CDR3: TGTGCCTGGAGTGTGGCCAGTTCAGAGACCCAGTACTTC. Translation: CAWSVASSETQYF.

This clonotype was detected once. The chain couples TRBV4-3 to TRBJ1-6; D is perhaps TRBD1 (5 bases). Trimming took off 2 bases at V and 9 bases at J, with 5 bases between the two ends. From germline, CDR1 is LGHNA and CDR2 YSLEER. The CDR3 contains 12 residues. DNA for the CDR3: TGCGCCAGCAGCCAACAGGGTTCACCCCTCCACTTT. Its protein is CASSQQGSPLHF.

The chain uses TRBV5-4 and TRBJ2-3, with 10 bases identical to TRBD1. Germline lookup yields CDR1 SGHNT and CDR2 YYREEE (reference sequence). The CDR3 has 15 residues. V lost 5 bases, J lost 5 bases, and 8 bases stayed unmatched. CDR3 bases: TGTGCCAGCAGTGGCGGGACAGGGGTGGGAGATACGCAGTATTTT. As protein: CASSGGTGVGDTQYF. The full variable domain, its missing parts supplied by reference TRBV5-4 and TRBJ2-3, is ETGVTQSPTHLIKTRGQQVTLRCSSQSGHNTVSWYQQALGQGPQFIFQYYREEENGRGNFPPRFSGLQFPNYSSELNVNALELDDSALYLCASSGGTGVGDTQYFGPGTRLTVL.

CDR3 DNA: TGTGCCAGCAGTTCCTCCACCCAGGGGAGCACCGGAACCAAGCAGTTCTTC. As protein: CASSSSTQGSTGTKQFF. The V call is TRBV6-5, the J call TRBJ2-1, with D tentatively TRBD1 (6 bases). The CDR3 length is 17 residues. Per the germline V gene, CDR1 is MNHEY and CDR2 is SVGAGI. Between the trimmed V and J ends, which lost 4 bases and 11 bases, there was a span of 27 bases.